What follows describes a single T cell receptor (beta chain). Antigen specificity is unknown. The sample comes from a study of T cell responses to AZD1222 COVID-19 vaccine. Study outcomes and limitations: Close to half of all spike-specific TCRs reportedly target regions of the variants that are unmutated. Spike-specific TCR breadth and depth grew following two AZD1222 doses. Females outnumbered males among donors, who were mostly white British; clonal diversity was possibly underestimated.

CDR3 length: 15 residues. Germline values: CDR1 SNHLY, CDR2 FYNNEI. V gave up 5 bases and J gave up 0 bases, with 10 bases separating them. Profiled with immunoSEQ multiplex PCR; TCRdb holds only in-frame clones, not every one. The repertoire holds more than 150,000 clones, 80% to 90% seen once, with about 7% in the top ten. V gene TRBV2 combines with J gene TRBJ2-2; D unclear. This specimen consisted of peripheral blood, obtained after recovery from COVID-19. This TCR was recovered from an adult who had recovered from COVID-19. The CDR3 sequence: CASSPTISNTGELFF. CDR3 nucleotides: TGTGCCAGCAGTCCCACGATCTCGAACACCGGGGAGCTGTTTTTT.